This T cell receptor (beta chain) emerged from a study of patients and donors after allogeneic stem cell transplantation (dated by TCRdb to 2018 to 2020). Regarding this clonotype: Its antigen remains undetermined. Per-base qualities were not stored, and no clone one base away is much larger.

V is cut back by 2 bases and J by 3 bases, with 11 bases in the junction unmatched. Taken from the germline V gene, the CDR1 and CDR2 loops are SGHAT and FQNNGV. The CDR3 measures 19 amino acids from cysteine to phenylalanine. Here the CDR3 DNA is all that survives: 57 bases in frame from base 1. Library prep was done by RT-PCR. Instrument used: NextSeq 550. TCRdb trimmed the raw reads at Q25, called clones with MiXCR and kept productive beta chains. Each entry is one CDR3 protein sequence, shown with its most common DNA and genes. For this sample there are 920,000 or so distinct CDR3 sequences; more than 15% appear just once. The top ten hold 5% to 6.5% of the sample.

The source of this sequence is a human donor who was either an allogeneic HSCT recipient or a stem cell or donor lymphocyte infusion donor (not recorded which). It is not recorded whose cells these are; they may come from a transplant donor. The sequence is built from TRBV11-2 and TRBJ2-4; 12 central nucleotides agree with TRBD2. Sequencing was carried out using blood, either unsorted or a sorted T cell fraction (not recorded which). Read as DNA, the sequence is TGTGCCAGCAGCTTAAACCCGCGACTAGCGGGAGCGGTCAAAAACATTCAGTACTTC. Its product reads: CASSLNPRLAGAVKNIQYF.